These 9 T cell receptor beta chains originate from one sample sequenced in a study of T cells in Graves' hyperthyroidism and ophthalmopathy (dated by TCRdb to between 2018 and 2020). The library was made by multiplex PCR. Sequenced on an Illumina HiSeq 2000. The TCR beta CDR3 regions were amplified from the RNA transcripts. The first round of RT-PCR for the TCR CDR3 was performed with the HTBI primer set and the Qiagen OneStep RT-PCR kit. Using fastp trimming at Q25 and MiXCR clonotype assembly, TCRdb reanalyzed the public sequencing data and kept in-frame beta chains. Each record represents a unique CDR3 protein, reported with the most common genes and DNA among its rows. The sample includes about 610,000 distinct CDR3 sequences, with about 16% observed a single time. 2.5% to 4% of the sample goes to the ten largest clones. The specimen was blood. These TCRs come from a woman aged 40 to 50 with Graves' ophthalmopathy.

This clonotype was observed at least ten times. The V call is TRBV11-2, the J call TRBJ2-7, with D tentatively TRBD1 (6 bases). The CDR3 is 16 residues long. V was clipped by 0 bases and J by 3 bases, with 15 bases between them. The germline gives CDR1 SGHAT, CDR2 FQNNGV. The CDR3 spells CASSLDAGQGLYEQYF. The CDR3 DNA is TGTGCCAGCAGCTTAGATGCTGGGCAGGGGCTCTACGAGCAGTACTTC. Full variable domain (rest looked up from reference TRBV11-2 and TRBJ2-7): EAGVAQSPRYKIIEKRQSVAFWCNPISGHATLYWYQQILGQGPKLLIQFQNNGVVDDSQLPKDRFSAERLKGVDSTLKIQPAKLEDSAVYLCASSLDAGQGLYEQYFGPGTRLTVT.

V gene TRBV20-1 combines with J gene TRBJ2-7, with unresolved D. Germline V gene lookup returns CDR1 DFQATT and CDR2 SNEGSKA (reference sequence). V lost 5 bases to trimming and J lost 5 bases, with 16 bases between them. CDR3 length equals 13 residues. CDR3: CSAPAPNVDEQYF. The CDR3, as DNA: TGCAGTGCTCCCGCCCCGAATGTAGACGAGCAGTACTTC.

This clonotype was found many times. The chain carries TRBV30 and TRBJ2-1; a weak D match, TRBD2 (6 bases). This CDR3 region has 17 residues. Germline V CDR1 and CDR2: GTSNPN, SVGIG (reference sequence). The V end lost 6 bases, the J end lost 3 bases, and 24 bases lay between the germline ends. The CDR3 region is CACTGPSLAAFYNEQFF. The CDR3 bases are TGTGCCTGTACTGGCCCCTCCTTAGCGGCCTTCTACAATGAGCAGTTCTTC.

This clonotype has a handful of counts. The V and J genes are TRBV11-2 and TRBJ2-2; no firm D call. Germline CDR1 reads SGHAT; CDR2 reads FQNNGV. The V and J ends lost 1 base and 7 bases respectively, with 10 bases between them. The CDR3 spans 14 residues. The CDR3 reads CASSLVVTIGELFF. CDR3 nucleotide sequence: TGTGCCAGCAGCTTAGTTGTGACAATCGGGGAGCTGTTTTTT.

The V gene is TRBV4-1, the J gene TRBJ1-5; maybe TRBD1 (6 bases). V was shortened by 2 bases and J by 7 bases, with 15 bases between the two germline ends. This CDR3 is 15 amino acids long. Looked up from germline, CDR1 is MGHRA and CDR2 is YSYEKL. This CDR3 is CASSQSNRVPQPQHF. The CDR3 DNA follows: TGCGCCAGCAGCCAATCAAACAGGGTACCACAGCCCCAGCATTTT.

V gene TRBV14 combines with J gene TRBJ2-3, with D hard to call. V gave up 1 base and J gave up 7 bases, with 9 bases separating them. CDR3 size: 13 residues. The germline gives CDR1 SGHDN, CDR2 FVKESK. The CDR3 protein is CASSQVPVHTQYF. The DNA of the CDR3 is TGTGCCAGCAGCCAAGTTCCGGTACATACGCAGTATTTT.

The chain links TRBV19 to TRBJ1-5; no definite D call. The CDR3 runs to 13 residues. V lost 8 bases, J lost 2 bases, and 10 bases lay in between. Germline V gives CDR1 LNHDA, CDR2 SQIVND (reference sequence). CDR3 region: CASADFGNQPQHF. In DNA, the CDR3 is TGTGCCAGTGCGGATTTTGGCAATCAGCCCCAGCATTTT. The full variable domain, rest sourced from reference TRBV19 and TRBJ1-5, is DGGITQSPKYLFRKEGQNVTLSCEQNLNHDAMYWYRQDPGQGLRLIYYSQIVNDFQKGDIAEGYSVSREKKESFPLTVTSAQKNPTAFYLCASADFGNQPQHFGDGTRLSIL.

The V gene is TRBV12-5, the J gene TRBJ1-1; TRBD1 agrees at 7 bases. From germline, CDR1 is LGHNT and CDR2 FRNRAP. This CDR3 region has 14 residues. The V gene end was trimmed by 2 bases and the J gene end by 4 bases; junction bases not matched to a gene: 4. The CDR3 DNA sequence: TGTGCTAGTGGTTTGCAAGGGGGCGTCACTGAAGCTTTCTTT. Translating gives CASGLQGGVTEAFF.

This clonotype was detected only a few times. CDR3 coding DNA: TGCGCCAGCAGCAAACTTGACAGGGCTTCTCTGAACACTGAAGCTTTCTTT. As protein: CASSKLDRASLNTEAFF. The genes are TRBV5-1 and TRBJ1-1; 7 bases match TRBD1. The CDR3 consists of 17 residues. With V trimmed by 4 bases and J by 0 bases, 12 bases remained unmatched. In germline, CDR1 is SGHRS, CDR2 YFSETQ. The full variable domain, its missing parts supplied by reference TRBV5-1 and TRBJ1-1, is KAGVTQTPRYLIKTRGQQVTLSCSPISGHRSVSWYQQTPGQGLQFLFEYFSETQRNKGNFPGRFSGRQFSNSRSEMNVSTLELGDSALYLCASSKLDRASLNTEAFFGQGTRLTVV.